These 32 T cell receptor beta chains share one sample of origin, sequenced in a study of molecular identifiers for immune sequencing clone quantification. TCRdb recomputed calls from the PCR reads with MiXCR, one row per CDR3 protein. This sample has 400,000 to 600,000 distinct CDR3 sequences, with about a quarter found just once. The sequenced material came from naive CD8+ T cells from blood, with Jurkat cell RNA spiked in. Subset noted: FACS-sorted CD8+CD4-CCR7+CD45RA+ naive T cells. These receptors originate from a human donor in good health. Some libraries in this study had Jurkat cell RNA spiked in.

This clonotype was seen many times. The genes are TRBV18 and TRBJ1-1, with a weak D call TRBD1 (5 bases). CDR1 is KGHSH, CDR2 LQKENI, per germline. This CDR3 has 15 amino acids. V lost 6 bases, J lost 3 bases, and 17 bases lay in between. CDR3: CASSGAGTVDTEAFF. The CDR3 region has the DNA TGTGCCAGCTCCGGAGCCGGGACCGTCGACACTGAAGCTTTCTTT.

There are many counts of this clonotype. A junction end diverges from the germline sequence, so it may reflect a read error. Here the CDR3 reads CASSQTNTEAFF. DNA for the CDR3: TGTGCCAGCAGCCAAACGAACACTGAAGCTTTCTTT. V usage is TRBV4-1 and J usage is TRBJ1-1, with no clear D. In germline, CDR1 is MGHRA, CDR2 YSYEKL. The CDR3 extends over 12 amino acids.

In DNA, the CDR3 is TGTGCCAGCAGTTTACCAGGGGAACAGCCCCAGCATTTT. This translates into CASSLPGEQPQHF. The genes are TRBV12-3 or TRBV12-4 and TRBJ1-5; D perhaps matches TRBD1 (6 bases). The V end lost 2 bases, the J end lost 7 bases, and 9 bases lay between the germline ends. The CDR3 covers 13 residues.

The V call is TRBV20-1, the J call TRBJ2-7, with 9 bases identical to TRBD2. Germline-derived CDR1 and CDR2 are DFQATT and SNEGSKA (reference sequence). The CDR3 is 13 residues long. V gave up 6 bases and J gave up 2 bases; unmatched junction bases: 5. The CDR3 DNA reads TGCAGTGCACTAGCGGGCGTTACCTACGAGCAGTACTTC. Amino acid sequence: CSALAGVTYEQYF.

In its sample, this clonotype was seen many times. The V gene is TRBV12-5, the J gene TRBJ2-3; D gene ambiguous. The CDR3 runs to 11 residues. V gave up 6 bases and J gave up 6 bases, with 7 bases separating them. Germline CDR1 is LGHNT and CDR2 is FRNRAP. The CDR3 sequence is CASGAGDTQYF. The CDR3 region has the DNA TGTGCTAGTGGAGCTGGGGATACGCAGTATTTT. The complete variable domain, with remaining parts taken from reference TRBV12-5 and TRBJ2-3, reads DARVTQTPRHKVTEMGQEVTMRCQPILGHNTVFWYRQTMMQGLELLAYFRNRAPLDDSGMPKDRFSAEMPDATLATLKIQPSEPRDSAVYFCASGAGDTQYFGPGTRLTVL.

Concerning this clonotype: This may arise from a read error, as a much more abundant clone is one base away. This chain uses TRBV4-3 with TRBJ1-1; a possible D gene is TRBD1 (5 bases). The CDR3 is made up of 14 amino acids. Trimming stripped 4 bases from V and 2 bases from J, with 11 bases between. Germline V gives CDR1 LGHNA, CDR2 YSLEER. The CDR3 DNA reads TGCGCCAGCAGCCTACAGACAGTAAACACTGAAGCTTTCTTT. As protein: CASSLQTVNTEAFF.

This clonotype showed up just a few times. The rearrangement joins TRBV7-6 to TRBJ1-1; D is perhaps TRBD1 (6 bases). Trimming stripped 6 bases from V and 6 bases from J, with 14 bases between. CDR3 length: 13 residues. CDR1 and CDR2 (germline): SGHVS, FNYEAQ. The CDR3 here is CASSNTGFSEAFF. The DNA of the CDR3 is TGTGCCAGCAGTAATACAGGGTTTTCTGAAGCTTTCTTT.

This chain uses TRBV30 with TRBJ2-3, with D tentatively TRBD1 (6 bases). Germline assignment: CDR1 GTSNPN and CDR2 SVGIG (reference sequence). The length of the CDR3 is 15 residues. This CDR3 reads CVCLQGLAVTDTQYF. The CDR3 DNA reads TGTGTCTGCCTCCAGGGGCTAGCAGTCACAGATACGCAGTATTTT.

This chain joins TRBV7-9 and TRBJ1-1; perhaps TRBD1 as D (5 bases). V lost 4 bases and J lost 3, with 12 bases in between. The CDR3 loop spans 14 amino acids. Looked up from germline, CDR1 is SEHNR and CDR2 is FQNEAQ (reference sequence). The CDR3 here is CASSSRQGYTEAFF. The CDR3 DNA reads as TGTGCCAGCAGCTCCCGGCAGGGTTACACTGAAGCTTTCTTT.

The chain uses TRBV2 and TRBJ1-2; TRBD1 is a possible D gene (6 bases). This CDR3 is 14 amino acids long. Germline assignment: CDR1 SNHLY and CDR2 FYNNEI. Trimming left V 4 bases short and J 6 bases short, with 15 bases between. CDR3 in amino acids: CASSVNRENHGYTF. The CDR3 DNA reads TGTGCCAGCAGTGTTAACAGGGAAAACCATGGCTACACCTTC.

In this sample, this clonotype turned up many times. V and J are TRBV11-2 and TRBJ2-3; TRBD1 matches 7 bases. Germline loops: CDR1 SGHAT, CDR2 FQNNGV. The CDR3 has 14 residues. The V segment lost 5 bases and the J segment 2 bases; nucleotides outside the gene matches: 4. In DNA form, the CDR3 reads TGTGCCAGCAGCCGGACAGGAGACACAGATACGCAGTATTTT. Protein sequence: CASSRTGDTDTQYF.

This clonotype turned up a few times. V is TRBV12-3 or TRBV12-4 and J is TRBJ1-3; no clear D gene. Trimming left V 2 bases short and J 2 bases short, with 10 bases between. The CDR3 length is 15 residues. CDR3 region: CASSLYSEPGNTIYF. The CDR3 DNA follows: TGTGCCAGCAGTTTATATTCCGAGCCTGGAAACACCATATATTTT.

This clonotype was seen many times. CDR3 nucleotides: TGTGCCAGCAGTCGGTACAAGAACACAGATACGCAGTATTTT. Translated, it gives CASSRYKNTDTQYF. The V and J genes are TRBV12-3 or TRBV12-4 and TRBJ2-3; D is uncertain. V shed 5 bases and J shed 2 bases, with 11 bases lying between them. CDR3 size: 14 residues.

V and J are TRBV5-6 and TRBJ2-7; TRBD1 aligns across 11 bases. The CDR3 sequence is 14 residues long. Germline V lookup: CDR1 SGHDT, CDR2 YYEEEE. V was clipped by 4 bases and J by 4 bases; unmatched bases: 4. The CDR3 DNA follows: TGTGCCAGCAGCCGGACAGGGGGCATATACGAGCAGTACTTC. It is translated as CASSRTGGIYEQYF.

The sample holds many counts of this clonotype. This chain joins TRBV29-1 and TRBJ2-1; 7 nucleotides agree with TRBD1. This CDR3 contains 15 residues. V trimming: 6 bases; J trimming: 0 bases; junction bases outside the gene matches: 8. The germline V gene encodes CDR1 SQVTM and CDR2 ANQGSEA. CDR3 in DNA: TGCAGCGTCCTGGAACGGGACAGCTCCTACAATGAGCAGTTCTTC. Translating it yields CSVLERDSSYNEQFF.

The rearrangement joins TRBV4-1 to TRBJ2-2; D is unresolved. The germline gives CDR1 MGHRA, CDR2 YSYEKL. V gave up 0 bases and J gave up 6 bases, with 14 bases separating them. There are 16 residues in the CDR3. CDR3 nucleotides: TGCGCCAGCAGCCAAGATTTTACCTGGGTAGCCGGGGAGCTGTTTTTT. Amino acid sequence: CASSQDFTWVAGELFF.

This clonotype was counted at least ten times. The chain has TRBV10-2 and TRBJ1-1, with D unclear. Trimming shortened V by 6 bases and J by 3 bases, and 11 bases separated the two germline ends. Germline loops: CDR1 WSHSY, CDR2 SAAADI. This CDR3 region has 13 residues. The CDR3 spells CASRETEYTEAFF. In DNA form, the CDR3 reads TGCGCCAGCAGGGAAACAGAGTACACTGAAGCTTTCTTT.

In its sample, this clonotype was seen many times. The chain joins TRBV5-6 to TRBJ1-1; D ambiguous. Between the trimmed V and J ends, which lost 2 bases and 7 bases, there was a span of 6 bases. The CDR3 has 11 amino acids. Germline V lookup: CDR1 SGHDT, CDR2 YYEEEE. The CDR3 loop is CASSFSGEAFF. In DNA, the CDR3 is TGTGCCAGCAGCTTTTCAGGTGAAGCTTTCTTT. The full variable domain, with the rest looked up from reference TRBV5-6 and TRBJ1-1, is DAGVTQSPTHLIKTRGQQVTLRCSPKSGHDTVSWYQQALGQGPQFIFQYYEEEERQRGNFPDRFSGHQFPNYSSELNVNALLLGDSALYLCASSFSGEAFFGQGTRLTVV.

Many counts were recorded for this clonotype. The chain joins TRBV6-5 to TRBJ1-1, with a tentative D call TRBD1 (6 bases). Germline V gives CDR1 MNHEY, CDR2 SVGAGI. CDR3 size: 13 residues. Trimming left V 5 bases short and J 1 base short, with 8 bases between. The DNA of the CDR3 is TGTGCCAGCAGTAACAGGGAGAACACTGAAGCTTTCTTT. As protein: CASSNRENTEAFF.

V and J are TRBV28 and TRBJ2-3; D is undetermined. Trimming took off 3 bases at V and 1 base at J, with 14 bases between the two ends. CDR1 and CDR2 (germline): MDHEN, SYDVKM. This CDR3 contains 16 residues. Written as DNA, the CDR3 is TGTGCCAGCAGTTTTGGTTCCCTCTTTGGCACAGATACGCAGTATTTT. Its translation: CASSFGSLFGTDTQYF. Full variable domain (outside the CDR3, taken from reference TRBV28 and TRBJ2-3): DVKVTQSSRYLVKRTGEKVFLECVQDMDHENMFWYRQDPGLGLRLIYFSYDVKMKEKGDIPEGYSVSREKKERFSLILESASTNQTSMYLCASSFGSLFGTDTQYFGPGTRLTVL.

V and J are TRBV4-2 and TRBJ2-1; 11 bases are a match to TRBD2. The CDR3 consists of 18 residues. V lost 2 bases to trimming and J lost 9 bases; unmatched junction nucleotides: 15. In germline, CDR1 is LGHNA, CDR2 YNFKEQ. CDR3 in DNA: TGTGCCAGCAGCCAACCTGACCAAATAGCGGGGGGGCGTGGTGAGCAGTTCTTC. This gives the protein CASSQPDQIAGGRGEQFF.

CDR3 DNA sequence: TGCAGTGCTAGGGCACGTGACAGCACAGATACGCAGTATTTT. Protein sequence: CSARARDSTDTQYF. The chain has TRBV20-1 and TRBJ2-3; D is uncertain. Germline V CDR1 and CDR2: DFQATT, SNEGSKA (reference sequence). Trimming shortened V by 3 bases and J by 0 bases, and 10 bases separated the two germline ends. The CDR3 loop spans 14 amino acids.

This clonotype was seen only a few times. The gene calls are TRBV27 and TRBJ2-7; D is perhaps TRBD1 (6 bases). V lost 7 bases and J lost 2, with 15 bases in between. The length of the CDR3 is 14 residues. Germline V gene lookup returns CDR1 MNHEY and CDR2 SMNVEV (reference sequence). CDR3: CASTDGTNTYEQYF. Written as DNA, the CDR3 is TGTGCCAGCACCGACGGGACAAATACCTACGAGCAGTACTTC.

This clonotype was detected only a few times. The junction departs from germline at one end; a sequencing error may be responsible. This rearrangement joins TRBV5-1 to TRBJ2-5, with D unclear. Germline CDR1 and CDR2: SGHRS and YFSETQ. CDR3 length: 13 residues. CDR3 sequence: CASSDLYQEAQYF. The CDR3 DNA follows: TGCGCCAGCAGCGACCTGTACCAAGAGGCCCAGTACTTC.

V is TRBV5-6 and J is TRBJ2-3; no reliable D call. The ends were cut back, 2 bases at V and 4 bases at J, with 8 bases in the middle. This CDR3 is 13 amino acids long. The germline CDR1 and CDR2 sequences are SGHDT and YYEEEE. In DNA form, the CDR3 reads TGTGCCAGCAGCTTCCAGGATCCAGATACGCAGTATTTT. Amino acids: CASSFQDPDTQYF.

Ten or more counts support this clonotype. V gene TRBV7-6 combines with J gene TRBJ1-5, with D unclear. Germline V gene data show CDR1 as SGHVS and CDR2 as FNYEAQ. V lost 4 bases, J lost 4 bases, and 8 bases lay in between. This CDR3 comprises 13 residues. In DNA form, the CDR3 reads TGTGCCAGCAGCTCCGATAAAAATCAGCCCCAGCATTTT. This encodes CASSSDKNQPQHF.

This clonotype was counted ten times or more. The rearrangement links TRBV4-3 to TRBJ1-1; 7 bases fit TRBD1. Trimming at V came to 3 bases and at J to 10 bases, leaving 14 bases not matched to a gene. Germline loops: CDR1 LGHNA, CDR2 YSLEER. The CDR3 extends over 15 amino acids. This chain's CDR3 is CASSQDYSGGRAAFF. CDR3 nucleotide sequence: TGCGCCAGCAGCCAGGACTACTCAGGGGGTAGGGCAGCTTTCTTT.

V usage is TRBV4-3 and J usage is TRBJ2-3; 7 bases align to TRBD1. From germline, CDR1 is LGHNA and CDR2 YSLEER. This CDR3 is built from 15 residues. With 1 base clipped from V and 2 bases from J, the junction kept 3 bases outside the gene matches. The CDR3 region is CASSQADRSTDTQYF. The CDR3 region has the DNA TGCGCCAGCAGCCAAGCGGACAGGTCCACAGATACGCAGTATTTT.

The sample holds a few counts of this clonotype. The genes are TRBV28 and TRBJ1-5; D is undetermined. V was trimmed by 6 bases and J by 9 bases, leaving 18 bases between them. The germline CDR1 and CDR2 sequences are MDHEN and SYDVKM. This CDR3 spans 14 amino acids. The CDR3 DNA follows: TGTGCCAGCAGACCCGCGAGGACCGGAGGGCCCCAGCATTTT. Translating gives CASRPARTGGPQHF.

In its sample, this clonotype was seen a few times. V usage is TRBV30 and J usage is TRBJ2-7; no firm D call. This CDR3 comprises 13 residues. V shed 3 bases and J shed 6 bases, with 15 bases lying between them. Germline CDR1 and CDR2: GTSNPN and SVGIG (reference sequence). The CDR3 protein is CAWRTIAPSEQYF. The CDR3 DNA sequence: TGTGCCTGGAGGACAATCGCCCCCAGCGAGCAGTACTTC.

Notes on this clonotype: Just one base apart from a much larger clone, this may be a read error. The V call is TRBV4-1, the J call TRBJ1-1; possibly TRBD1 for D (6 bases). There are 15 residues in the CDR3. V was cut by 4 bases and J by 8 bases, with 20 bases left in between. CDR1 and CDR2 from the germline V gene are MGHRA and YSYEKL. CDR3 nucleotides: TGCGCCAGCAGCCTCGCGGGGCCAGGGGCCACCGAAGCTTTCTTT. Translation gives CASSLAGPGATEAFF.

This clonotype appeared many times. CDR3 DNA: TGTGCCAGCAGTTACTCCAACCCCCCAGGGACTAGCGGGAACGAGCAGTACTTC. Amino acid sequence: CASSYSNPPGTSGNEQYF. This sequence joins TRBV6-5 and TRBJ2-7, with 13 bases aligning to TRBD2. The germline gives CDR1 MNHEY, CDR2 SVGAGI. The V and J ends lost 0 bases and 5 bases, in that order; junction bases with no gene match: 10. This CDR3 has 18 amino acids.